Following are 27 T cell receptor beta chains from one sample sequenced in a study of beta chain features in type 1 diabetes. As every portion of the isolated RNA was reverse transcribed, the sequencing read expressed TCRB transcripts. Generated by immunoSEQ multiplex PCR, the TCRdb table keeps only in-frame clones and is missing some. This sample carries 250,000 to 300,000 clones, 13% to 15% of them seen once, and the ten largest clones take less than 0.02%. Study-wide points: In every one of the four CD4+ subsets, TCRB CDR3s were moderately but significantly shorter in Type 1 diabetes patients.

Antigen specificity for these receptors is unknown. Specimen: naive CD4+ T cells from blood. The receptors come from a man younger than 45 with type 1 diabetes.

The rearrangement links TRBV28 to TRBJ2-7, with 7 bases fitting TRBD2. The CDR3 spans 15 residues. J lost 4 bases, V lost 1 base, and 7 bases had no gene match. The germline CDR1 and CDR2 sequences are MDHEN and SYDVKM. The CDR3 nucleotides read TGTGCCAGCAGTTTATTAGGCGGGAGACCTTACGAGCAGTACTTC. It encodes CASSLLGGRPYEQYF.

This clone has a single count. The chain is built from TRBV27 and TRBJ1-4, with 8 bases lining up with TRBD1. Germline CDR1 MNHEY, CDR2 SMNVEV (reference sequence). With V trimmed by 4 bases and J by 8 bases, 12 bases remained unmatched. The CDR3 is 16 residues long. The CDR3 loop reads CASSSQGARINEKLFF. The CDR3 nucleotides are TGTGCCAGCAGTTCCCAGGGGGCTCGTATAAACGAAAAACTGTTTTTT.

The V gene is TRBV1, the J gene TRBJ2-7; TRBD2 reflects the table's D call only, with no check against the DNA. TRBV1 is reported as a pseudogene. This CDR3 is built from 17 residues. This CDR3 reads CTSSQVPGGPRSYEQYF. The CDR3, as DNA: TGCACCAGCAGCCAAGTGCCGGGAGGGCCCCGTTCCTACGAGCAGTACTTC.

This clone has more than one count but fewer than ten. This chain connects TRBV18 to TRBJ2-1; the D is unclear. V was pared by 0 bases and J by 6 bases, with 12 bases between. This CDR3 has 15 residues. CDR1 and CDR2 from the germline V gene are KGHSH and LQKENI. CDR3 in amino acids: CASSPPLGDVNEQFF. The CDR3 DNA follows: TGTGCCAGCTCACCACCGTTGGGCGACGTCAATGAGCAGTTCTTC.

This clone has only a few counts. V and J are TRBV10-2 and TRBJ2-2, with 9 bases fitting TRBD1. Germline CDR1 and CDR2: WSHSY and SAAADI. The length of the CDR3 is 14 residues. V was clipped by 7 bases and J by 6 bases; unmatched bases: 6. CDR3 sequence (DNA): TGCGCCAGCAAATATACAGGGGGCCCCGGGGAGCTGTTTTTT. Translating gives CASKYTGGPGELFF.

This clone was recorded a few times. The CDR3 DNA reads as TGTGCCTGGAGTATGCTCGAGGGAAGCTCTGGAAACACCATATATTTT. Its translation is CAWSMLEGSSGNTIYF. The J gene is TRBJ1-3, the V gene TRBV30; D not resolved. CDR1 GTSNPN and CDR2 SVGIG come from the germline V gene (reference sequence). There are 16 residues in the CDR3. The ends were cut back, 2 bases at V and 0 bases at J, with 14 bases in the middle.

This clone appeared a few times. The CDR3 DNA follows: TGTGCCAGTAGTTCAGGGACTAGACCGAATGAGCAGTTCTTC. It translates to CASSSGTRPNEQFF. The V gene is TRBV19, the J gene TRBJ2-1, with 8 bases that match TRBD2. V was clipped by 5 bases and J by 7 bases; unmatched bases: 7. Germline V gene sequence: CDR1 LNHDA, CDR2 SQIVND (reference sequence). The CDR3 covers 14 residues.

The table lists this clone with a few counts. This rearrangement joins TRBV7-9 to TRBJ2-7; D might be TRBD1 (6 bases). Germline CDR1 is SEHNR and CDR2 is FQNEAQ (reference sequence). The CDR3 runs to 14 residues. Trimming shortened V by 5 bases and J by 4 bases, and 15 bases separated the two germline ends. CDR3: CASSLGLGGYEQYF. The CDR3, as DNA: TGTGCCAGCAGCCTGGGGCTAGGGGGATACGAGCAGTACTTC.

This clone occurred a few times. V and J are TRBV14 and TRBJ2-1; TRBD2 matches 7 bases. This CDR3 region has 14 residues. V shed 4 bases and J 2 bases; nucleotides not matched to a gene: 2. From germline, CDR1 is SGHDN and CDR2 FVKESK. CDR3 sequence: CASSPGLAYNEQFF. CDR3 coding DNA: TGTGCCAGCAGCCCTGGACTAGCCTACAATGAGCAGTTCTTC.

This chain connects TRBV9 to TRBJ2-4; possible D gene TRBD1, 6 bases. The CDR3 length is 14 residues. The V gene's germline CDR1 is SGDLS and CDR2 YYNGEE. V was clipped by 2 bases and J by 7 bases, with 13 bases between them. The CDR3 bases are TGTGCCAGCAGCGTCTCAGGGGTGGGGAACATTCAGTACTTC. Amino acid sequence: CASSVSGVGNIQYF.

This clone was found a few times. The chain links TRBV4-1 to TRBJ2-1; the match to TRBD2 covers 7 bases. Trimming cost V 0 bases and J 4 bases; bases outside gene matches: 3. Germline V gives CDR1 MGHRA, CDR2 YSYEKL. The CDR3 has 15 residues. CDR3 sequence: CASSQDLSGYNEQFF. The CDR3 bases are TGCGCCAGCAGCCAAGATCTTAGCGGGTACAATGAGCAGTTCTTC.

This chain uses TRBV4-1 with TRBJ2-2, with 11 bases that match TRBD2. The V segment lost 0 bases and the J segment 8 bases; nucleotides outside the gene matches: 11. The CDR3 extends over 18 amino acids. In germline, CDR1 is MGHRA, CDR2 YSYEKL. CDR3 bases: TGCGCCAGCAGCCAAGATTGGGGACTAGCGGACTTCAGAGGGGAGCTGTTTTTT. Translated, it gives CASSQDWGLADFRGELFF.

This clone was observed a few times. This rearrangement joins TRBV20-1 to TRBJ2-3, with D hard to call. There are 11 residues in the CDR3. Trimming removed 6 bases from V and 9 bases from J, with 13 bases in between. Germline V gives CDR1 DFQATT, CDR2 SNEGSKA (reference sequence). The CDR3 bases are TGCAGTGCCGACACCTCTCACACGCAGTATTTT. Translation gives CSADTSHTQYF.

This clone was seen more than once but under ten times. As DNA, the CDR3 is TGCGCCAGCAGCCAACAATGGGCTAGCCCAGAGACCCAGTACTTC. This translates into CASSQQWASPETQYF. This rearrangement joins TRBV4-1 to TRBJ2-5, with a tentative D call TRBD2 (5 bases). CDR1 is MGHRA, CDR2 YSYEKL, per germline. Deletions cut 2 bases from V and 4 bases from J, with 14 bases between. The length of the CDR3 is 15 residues.

This clone was seen more than once but under ten times. The chain joins TRBV19 to TRBJ2-1; 13 bases align to TRBD2. The CDR3 extends over 15 amino acids. Germline loops: CDR1 LNHDA, CDR2 SQIVND (reference sequence). V shed 8 bases and J 6 bases; nucleotides not matched to a gene: 7. The CDR3 nucleotides read TGTGCCAGTCGGACTAGCGGGAGTCGACGCAATGAGCAGTTCTTC. Its translation is CASRTSGSRRNEQFF.

Concerning this clone itself: Its ends do not fully match the called genes, so a read error is possible. This chain links TRBV7-9 with TRBJ2-1, with 12 bases aligning to TRBD2. The CDR3 extends over 17 amino acids. Germline loops: CDR1 SEHNR, CDR2 FQNEAQ (reference sequence). The CDR3 DNA reads TGTGCCAGCAGCTCGACCTGGACTAGCGGGACATACAATGGGCAGTTCTTC. It yields the protein CASSSTWTSGTYNGQFF.

This clone has only a few counts. V and J are TRBV21-1 and TRBJ2-1; the table assigns TRBD2, which was not confirmed against the DNA. TRBV21-1 is a known pseudogene. CDR3 length: 15 amino acids. CDR3 DNA sequence: TGTGCCAGCACCCGAACCGCGGGGGGCTACAATGAGCAGTTCTTC. Its translation is CASTRTAGGYNEQFF.

A few counts support this clone. The rearrangement uses TRBV9 and TRBJ2-1, with D possibly TRBD2 on 7 matching bases. The germline V gene encodes CDR1 SGDLS and CDR2 YYNGEE. Trimming left V 5 bases short and J 8 bases short, with 14 bases between. This CDR3 contains 13 residues. The CDR3 bases are TGTGCCAGCAGTTATAGGGAGGGGGATGAGCAGTTCTTC. Amino acids: CASSYREGDEQFF.

CDR3 in DNA: TGTGCCAGCAGCTACATCTCCTACGAGCAGTACTTC. Protein product: CASSYISYEQYF. V and J are TRBV7-9 and TRBJ2-7; D unclear. This CDR3 contains 12 residues. Trimming took off 4 bases at V and 0 bases at J, with 4 bases between the two ends. Germline lookup yields CDR1 SEHNR and CDR2 FQNEAQ (reference sequence).

J is TRBJ2-1 and V is TRBV7-6; no clear D. CDR3 length equals 15 residues. V was trimmed by 0 bases and J by 1 base, leaving 7 bases between them. The germline V gene has CDR1 SGHVS and CDR2 FNYEAQ. This chain's CDR3 is CASSLADGSYNEQFF. The CDR3 nucleotides read TGTGCCAGCAGCTTAGCCGACGGGTCCTACAATGAGCAGTTCTTC.

This chain joins TRBV9 and TRBJ2-7; the D gene is possibly TRBD2 (5 bases). Trimming took off 1 base at V and 6 bases at J, with 11 bases between the two ends. The CDR3 extends over 13 amino acids. Looked up from germline, CDR1 is SGDLS and CDR2 is YYNGEE. CDR3 bases: TGTGCCAGCAGCGTATTCGGGGAAACCGAGCAGTACTTC. Translating it yields CASSVFGETEQYF.

The chain has TRBV18 and TRBJ1-1; TRBD1 matches at 7 bases. This CDR3 is 15 amino acids long. J gave up 3 bases and V 5 bases, and 9 bases lay outside the gene matches. Germline CDR1 is KGHSH and CDR2 is LQKENI. The CDR3 DNA sequence: TGTGCCAGCTCAGATGAGGGGGCGCGGTACACTGAAGCTTTCTTT. This encodes CASSDEGARYTEAFF. Full variable domain (remainder filled in from reference TRBV18 and TRBJ1-1): NAGVMQNPRHLVRRRGQEARLRCSPMKGHSHVYWYRQLPEEGLKFMVYLQKENIIDESGMPKERFSAEFPKEGPSILRIQQVVRGDSAAYFCASSDEGARYTEAFFGQGTRLTVV.

This chain joins TRBV5-1 and TRBJ1-2; TRBD1 agrees at 8 bases. Germline trimming cut 0 bases from V and 2 bases from J; bases unmatched to any gene: 0. The CDR3 extends over 14 amino acids. Germline V gene lookup returns CDR1 SGHRS and CDR2 YFSETQ. CDR3 sequence reads: CASSLGDRNYGYTF. The DNA for the CDR3 is TGCGCCAGCAGCTTGGGGGACAGGAACTATGGCTACACCTTC.

V usage is TRBV5-4 and J usage is TRBJ1-4; 10 nucleotides line up with TRBD1. V lost 0 bases, J lost 6 bases, and 2 bases stayed unmatched. The CDR3 consists of 15 residues. The V gene's germline CDR1 is SGHNT and CDR2 YYREEE (reference sequence). The CDR3 sequence is CASSLVGTGDEKLFF. The CDR3 DNA reads as TGTGCCAGCAGCTTGGTCGGGACAGGGGATGAAAAACTGTTTTTT.

This clone occurred a few times. V gene TRBV4-2 combines with J gene TRBJ2-4; TRBD2 is a possible D gene (5 bases). V was pared by 4 bases and J by 9 bases, with 16 bases between. CDR1 and CDR2 from the germline V gene are LGHNA and YNFKEQ. The CDR3 contains 14 residues. CDR3 in DNA: TGTGCCAGCAGCCCTGACACGACGGGAACCATTCAGTACTTC. It is translated as CASSPDTTGTIQYF.

V and J are TRBV7-9 and TRBJ2-7, with 9 bases lining up with TRBD1. J was trimmed by 6 bases and V by 3 bases; bases with no gene match: 3. Germline values: CDR1 SEHNR, CDR2 FQNEAQ (reference sequence). The CDR3 has 13 residues. CDR3 DNA sequence: TGTGCCAGCAGCTTTGGACAGGGGAGCGAGCAGTACTTC. It yields the protein CASSFGQGSEQYF.

This clone was counted a few times. This chain joins TRBV28 and TRBJ1-1, with D tentatively TRBD1 (6 bases). From germline, CDR1 is MDHEN and CDR2 SYDVKM. The CDR3 is 12 residues long. The ends were cut back, 2 bases at V and 5 bases at J, with 6 bases in the middle. The CDR3 region has the DNA TGTGCCAGCAGTTTAACAGGGACTGAAGCTTTCTTT. This codes for CASSLTGTEAFF.